This entry lists 8 T cell receptor beta chains sequenced from one sample in a study of cytomegalovirus exposure and HLA in healthy donors. The PCR made use of 60 Vbeta and 13 Jbeta primers. Sequenced by immunoSEQ multiplex PCR; TCRdb stores in-frame clones only, minus some. Of under 200,000 clones listed, approximately 70% are singletons. Input material: PBMCs. These receptor sequences come from a woman aged 18 to 35 in good health and CMV-seropositive.

The rearrangement uses TRBV9 and TRBJ2-2, with a possible D match to TRBD2 (6 bases). The length of the CDR3 is 15 residues. Germline V gives CDR1 SGDLS, CDR2 YYNGEE. The V gene lost 4 bases and the J gene lost 1 base, with 11 bases spanning the gap. CDR3 DNA sequence: TGTGCCAGCAGCCCTAGGGGAGGGAACACCGGGGAGCTGTTTTTT. This codes for CASSPRGGNTGELFF.

The chain couples TRBV7-9 to TRBJ2-7; 9 bases map to TRBD1. CDR3 length: 15 residues. V was clipped by 4 bases and J by 4 bases; unmatched bases: 8. CDR1 SEHNR and CDR2 FQNEAQ come from the germline V gene (reference sequence). CDR3 sequence reads: CASSSKGQGMYEQYF. CDR3 nucleotides: TGTGCCAGCAGCTCGAAGGGACAGGGCATGTACGAGCAGTACTTC.

The chain employs TRBV6-4 and TRBJ2-6; D not resolved. Trimming cost V 0 bases and J 0 bases, with 6 bases left between them. The CDR3 spans 16 residues. From germline, CDR1 is MRHNA and CDR2 SNTAGT. This CDR3 reads CASSDSYSSGANVLTF. The CDR3 DNA reads as TGTGCCAGCAGTGACTCCTACAGCTCTGGGGCCAACGTCCTGACTTTC.

This clone was seen more than once but under ten times. In DNA form, the CDR3 reads TGTGCCAGCAGTTACGGGGGACAGGGAAACTATGGCTACACCTTC. Amino acid sequence: CASSYGGQGNYGYTF. The J gene is TRBJ1-2, the V gene TRBV6-5; 9 bases are a match to TRBD1. The CDR3 totals 15 residues. Per germline, CDR1 MNHEY and CDR2 SVGAGI. V lost 2 bases to trimming and J lost 2 bases; unmatched junction nucleotides: 3.

The chain joins TRBV6-1 to TRBJ2-7; no definite D call. V was shortened by 3 bases and J by 0 bases, with 9 bases between the two germline ends. Germline CDR1 and CDR2: MNHNS and SASEGT. The CDR3 is 14 residues long. As DNA, the CDR3 is TGTGCCAGCAGTGACTTTGAGAGCTCCTACGAGCAGTACTTC. Translated, it gives CASSDFESSYEQYF.

The V call is TRBV5-1, the J call TRBJ2-1; possibly TRBD1 for D (6 bases). Germline CDR1 reads SGHRS; CDR2 reads YFSETQ. The V gene lost 6 bases and the J gene lost 2 bases, with 18 bases spanning the gap. The CDR3 is made up of 16 amino acids. CDR3 in amino acids: CASTPLPRTAYNEQFF. The DNA of the CDR3 is TGCGCCAGCACTCCCCTCCCCAGGACAGCCTACAATGAGCAGTTCTTC.

This sequence joins TRBV4-1 and TRBJ2-7; 7 nucleotides agree with TRBD1. Germline V gene data show CDR1 as MGHRA and CDR2 as YSYEKL. V was clipped by 2 bases and J by 3 bases; unmatched bases: 4. This CDR3 contains 14 residues. The CDR3 region has the DNA TGCGCCAGCAGCCAAAGATCAGGGGGCTACGAGCAGTACTTC. Translation: CASSQRSGGYEQYF.

The chain has TRBV9 and TRBJ2-5, with 13 bases matching TRBD2. The germline gives CDR1 SGDLS, CDR2 YYNGEE. The CDR3 covers 18 residues. V dropped 0 bases and J dropped 1; count of bases not matched to a gene: 6. In DNA form, the CDR3 reads TGTGCCAGCAGCGTAGGAACTAGCGGGGGGGCGGGCCAAGAGACCCAGTACTTC. This sequence encodes CASSVGTSGGAGQETQYF.